The sequence of this T cell receptor beta chain was determined in a study of cytomegalovirus exposure and HLA in healthy donors. The PCR had 60 Vbeta and 13 Jbeta primers. The assay was immunoSEQ multiplex PCR, and TCRdb's table has in-frame clones only and misses some. The sample yields around 75,000 clones, about 80% seen once. The V gene's germline CDR1 is SGHDT and CDR2 YYEEEE. The V end lost 0 bases, the J end lost 10 bases, and 15 bases lay between the germline ends. This CDR3 has 14 residues. About this clone: Its specificity is unknown.

General study results and limits: Excluded: some indistinguishable V segments such as TRBV6-2 and TRBV6-3.

Source material: PBMCs. The chain combines TRBV5-6 with TRBJ2-3; D might be TRBD2 (6 bases). The origin of this receptor is a man aged 40-50 years in good health and CMV-seronegative. CDR3 coding DNA: TGTGCCAGCAGCTTGGGCACTCCGGGGGTAGCGCAGTATTTT. It yields the protein CASSLGTPGVAQYF.